The TCR beta chain under discussion was sequenced for a study of blood T cells in healthy people across ages (dated by TCRdb to 2014 to 2015). In the study overall: In model experiments, roughly one uniquely barcoded TCR beta cDNA molecule per two T cells was captured by template switching. Using deep sequencing normalized with unique cDNA molecular identifiers, the study measured how TCR beta repertoire diversity changes with age. The donors were split into four age groups: young (average 16 years), middle-aged (roughly 40), aged (62) and long-lived (more than 80). To avoid experimental bias, donors of different ages were randomly spread across the sequencing lanes. The study analyzed two additional independent replicas of 1 million unique cDNA reads from the same blood draw for two donors, one aged 18 to 29 and one aged 80 or older. Findings and caveats that apply to the study as a whole: Bulk unsorted PBMC profiling prevented conclusive comparison of naive and antigen-experienced compartments. Total diversity estimates from one million sequenced T cells were considered lower bounds and underestimates. There was a strong correlation between observed TCR beta diversity and the percentage of naive T cells measured by flow cytometry. Observed TCR beta diversity per million T cells fell roughly linearly with age, and a significant reduction was already apparent by age around 36. Because the CMV infection status of the donors was unknown, age-related changes in expanded clonotypes may potentially have been confounded. Compared with the aged group, more naive CD4+ T cells, fewer expanded clones and increased TCR diversity were shown by the long-lived group, suggesting age selection.

Its CDR3 holds 16 amino acids, cysteine through phenylalanine. Here the CDR3 DNA is all that survives: 48 bases in frame from base 1. CDR1 and CDR2 (MNHEY, SMNVEV) derive from the germline V gene (reference sequence). V is pruned by 3 bases and J by 4 bases, leaving 10 bases of the junction without a gene match. The approximately 41 donors, aged 6 to 90 years, were systemically healthy Caucasian individuals from Russia. Each donor gave around 9.5 milliliters of peripheral blood, collected into EDTA-treated Vacutainer tubes. Ficoll-Paque density-gradient centrifugation was used to isolate PBMCs, with at least 6.5 million per sample. Total RNA was extracted from PBMCs with Trizol reagent, with at least 5.5 micrograms obtained per sample. Naive CD45RAhigh/CD27high T cell percentages were measured by flow cytometry on a PBMC aliquot from every donor. Note on this clonotype: Its antigen specificity is not known. No much larger clone is present one base from it, and per-base qualities are unavailable.

Libraries were made using 5' RACE. The sequencer was an Illumina HiSeq 2500. A second PCR of roughly 7 to 11 cycles was run with a J-beta primer mix and a sample-barcoded 5' primer. A template-switch 5' adaptor carrying 12 random nucleotides introduced a unique molecular identifier onto each TCR beta cDNA molecule. At least 2.5 million CDR3-containing paired-end reads were obtained from each sample. All of the RNA was converted into first-strand cDNA using the Mint cDNA synthesis kit, with a TRBC-specific oligonucleotide serving as the primer. Following uracil-DNA glycosylase treatment, all cDNA underwent a first 18-cycle PCR with the universal primers M1SS and BC2_uni_R. For the original study's pipeline: For normalization, 1 million high-quality reads were randomly selected from each sample, with every read carrying a distinct molecular identifier. Reads with shared molecular identifiers were discarded instead of being binned into consensus sequences. CDR3 identification, clonotype clustering and error correction used MiTCR with a Q25 quality threshold and the strictest error-elimination algorithm. Lower-bound total TCR beta diversity was estimated with a nonparametric unseen species model using Euler transformation. TCRdb reprocessed the public reads (quality trimming at Q25 with fastp, clone calling with MiXCR) and kept in-frame beta chains. Rows merge per CDR3 protein into single entries with the most common DNA and genes. The V and J calls were not made by the authors but by TCRdb's processing. The sample table contains more than 1.4 million distinct CDR3 sequences; only one count was recorded for around 42% of them. The ten largest make up less than 8% of the sample.

Sequencing used blood. The source of this sequence is a woman under 30 in good health. The chain is made from TRBV27 and TRBJ2-7; TRBD1 agrees with 9 junctional bases. The CDR3 has the sequence CASSFIGQGPSYEQYF. The nucleotide sequence reads as follows: TGTGCCAGCAGTTTCATTGGACAGGGGCCTTCTTACGAGCAGTACTTC.